This T cell receptor beta chain originates from a study of T cell repertoires in cytomegalovirus infection. Study-level background: Well-studied HLA-B-restricted epitopes and recently identified HLA-C-restricted epitopes of CMV were both used in the study. From public TCR beta signatures came an indication of both CMV infection and matching HLA type.

TCRdb used MiXCR to reprocess the reads, holding one entry per CDR3 protein. The repertoire holds around 540,000 distinct CDR3 sequences, with 30% to 40% as singletons. Study-wide points: The ex vivo response showed dominance by HLA-C-restricted CMV-specific TCR beta clonotypes. People with CMV and the relevant HLA were identified by cumulative public TCR beta family frequency.

Germline CDR1 and CDR2: SEHNR and FQNEAQ (reference sequence). The CDR3 has 16 amino acids. V was clipped by 3 bases and J by 5 bases; unmatched bases: 8. With respect to this clonotype: Its antigen is as yet unknown.

This receptor was taken from a human donor in good health (CMV status not recorded). Some clones in this sample may be carry-over from other donors' samples. This chain joins TRBV7-9 and TRBJ2-1; TRBD1 agrees at 9 bases. The sample consisted of cultured PBMCs, taken from culture after CMV antigen stimulation. In nucleotides, the CDR3 is TGTGCCAGCAGCTTCCGAACCGGGACAGGGAACAATGAGCAGTTCTTC. Its translation is CASSFRTGTGNNEQFF.